The subject of this entry is one T cell receptor beta chain. Its antigen remains unidentified. These data originate in a study of Graves' ophthalmopathy and Graves' hyperthyroidism. At the level of the study: Peripheral blood was gathered at the point of initial diagnosis, before any treatment started.

Findings of the study overall: Among expanded thyroid clonotypes above 0.001 frequency, most also occurred in blood. Ophthalmopathy cases were distinguished from stable hyperthyroidism by a 13-signature model, reaching 85% to 90% sensitivity and about 81% specificity.

For repertoire sequencing, the TCR beta CDR3 regions were amplified from RNA transcripts. HTBI primers were employed in first-round RT-PCR, then a second-round multiplex PCR followed. Using its own MiXCR run on the multiplex PCR reads, TCRdb lists one record per CDR3 protein. The table shows about 220,000 distinct CDR3 sequences, with around a fifth occurring only once. Germline V CDR1 and CDR2: LNHDA, SQIVND (reference sequence). Germline trimming cut 4 bases from V and 4 bases from J; bases unmatched to any gene: 5. There are 15 residues in the CDR3. The sequence came from a woman in her fifties or sixties with Graves' ophthalmopathy. The sequenced material came from peripheral blood. This chain joins TRBV19 and TRBJ2-2, with TRBD1 matching 8 bases. In nucleotides, the CDR3 is TGTGCCAGTAGTAGCGGACAGGGCGTCACCGGGGAGCTGTTTTTT. Translated: CASSSGQGVTGELFF.